These 27 T cell receptor beta chains came from one sample sequenced in a study of Ad26.COV2.S vaccination and SARS-CoV-2 variants. Treatment noted: about 20 received Ad26.COV2.S at low or high dose, single or two shots; a few received placebo; per-sample allocation not given. Samples were taken on day 63 after the first vaccine or placebo injection. Sequenced by immunoSEQ multiplex PCR; TCRdb stores in-frame clones only, minus some. The table lists 300,000 to 350,000 clones, 70% to 90% of them singletons. The sequences come from peripheral blood, collected in a trial of Ad26.COV2.S vaccine versus placebo. These receptors were obtained from a person between 18 and 59 years old who received the Ad26.COV2.S COVID-19 vaccine or a placebo.

The V gene is TRBV7-6, the J gene TRBJ2-1; D not certain. V was cut by 1 base and J by 2 bases, with 9 bases left in between. This CDR3 region has 15 residues. CDR1 and CDR2 from the germline V gene are SGHVS and FNYEAQ. This CDR3 is CASSLVAGTYNEQFF. The CDR3, as DNA: TGTGCCAGCAGCTTAGTCGCAGGAACCTACAATGAGCAGTTCTTC.

A single count supports this clone. The chain is built from TRBV16 and TRBJ2-1; weak D call: TRBD2 (5 bases). V lost 0 bases and J lost 7, with 10 bases in between. Germline CDR1 is KGHSY and CDR2 is FQNENV. This CDR3 is built from 14 residues. This CDR3 is CASSQSLASNEQFF. In nucleotides, the CDR3 is TGTGCCAGCAGCCAATCCCTAGCTAGTAATGAGCAGTTCTTC.

The chain carries TRBV13 and TRBJ2-7, with D tentatively TRBD2 (5 bases). The CDR3 is 15 amino acids. Germline V CDR1 and CDR2: PRHDT, FYEKMQ (reference sequence). Trimming stripped 1 base from V and 4 bases from J, with 14 bases between. In nucleotides, the CDR3 is TGTGCCAGCAGCTTAGAGCACGGAGGCTCTTACGAGCAGTACTTC. This gives the protein CASSLEHGGSYEQYF.

This clone came up once. The chain joins TRBV28 to TRBJ2-7; 10 nucleotides match TRBD1. Germline CDR1 and CDR2: MDHEN and SYDVKM. With 7 bases clipped from V and 4 bases from J, the junction kept 4 bases outside the gene matches. The CDR3 sequence is 13 residues long. CDR3 in DNA: TGTGCCAGCACCCTGGACAGGGGGTACGAGCAGTACTTC. Protein product: CASTLDRGYEQYF.

The rearrangement joins TRBV3-1 (or the pseudogene TRBV3-2) to TRBJ2-2; perhaps D is TRBD1 or TRBD2 (6 bases each). This CDR3 region has 15 residues. V shed 5 bases and J shed 4 bases, with 14 bases lying between them. Germline V gene sequence: CDR1 LGHDT, CDR2 YNNKEL (reference sequence). The chain's CDR3 is CASSEGGLGTGELFF. The CDR3 bases are TGTGCCAGCAGCGAGGGGGGATTAGGCACCGGGGAGCTGTTTTTT.

The rearrangement uses TRBV28 and TRBJ1-2; tentative D call: TRBD1 (5 bases). Germline CDR1 reads MDHEN; CDR2 reads SYDVKM. Deletions cut 6 bases from V and 7 bases from J, with 6 bases between. The CDR3 is 10 amino acids. The CDR3 DNA is TGTGCCAGCAGCAGGGTTGGCTACACCTTC. It encodes CASSRVGYTF.

The genes are TRBV27 and TRBJ2-2; 12 bases match TRBD2. This CDR3 is built from 17 residues. With V trimmed by 5 bases and J by 3 bases, 7 bases remained unmatched. CDR1 is MNHEY and CDR2 is SMNVEV in the germline V gene (reference sequence). The CDR3 bases are TGTGCCAGCAGTGTGACTAGCGGGGGCTGGTACACCGGGGAGCTGTTTTTT. Protein: CASSVTSGGWYTGELFF.

This clone has only a few counts. V is TRBV3-1 (or the pseudogene TRBV3-2) and J is TRBJ1-1, with 7 bases lining up with TRBD1. CDR3 length: 13 amino acids. Germline values: CDR1 LGHDT, CDR2 YNNKEL (reference sequence). Losses at the gene ends were 4 bases for V and 7 bases for J; bases not matched to a gene: 6. The chain's CDR3 is CASSLKGAFEAFF. Here the CDR3 DNA reads TGTGCCAGCAGCCTGAAGGGGGCTTTTGAAGCTTTCTTT.

The chain joins TRBV5-1 to TRBJ2-3, with TRBD2 identical over 15 bases. Germline CDR1 and CDR2: SGHRS and YFSETQ. V shed 4 bases, J shed 4 bases, and the junction held 4 bases outside the gene matches. The CDR3 is made up of 16 amino acids. The CDR3 spells CASSLGLAGGPDTQYF. CDR3 nucleotide sequence: TGCGCCAGCAGCCTAGGACTAGCGGGAGGGCCAGATACGCAGTATTTT.

The V gene is TRBV6-2 or TRBV6-3, the J gene TRBJ2-7; D is possibly TRBD2 (5 bases). The CDR3 extends over 14 amino acids. The germline V gene encodes CDR1 MNHEY and CDR2 SVGEGT. Trimming left V 6 bases short and J 2 bases short, with 14 bases between. The CDR3 is CASSLTSGPYEQYF. In nucleotides, the CDR3 is TGTGCCAGCAGCCTTACTAGTGGGCCCTACGAGCAGTACTTC.

This clone was found once. Germline is not matched at one junction end, which may reflect a read error. V is TRBV5-6 and J is TRBJ2-2, with TRBD2 identical over 14 bases. Germline CDR1 and CDR2: SGHDT and YYEEEE. This CDR3 is 17 amino acids long. The CDR3 region is CASRLGLAGDGTGELFF. CDR3 DNA sequence: TGTGCCAGCAGGTTGGGACTAGCGGGAGATGGAACCGGGGAGCTGTTTTTT.

The chain joins TRBV2 to TRBJ1-1; maybe TRBD1 (6 bases). Germline V gives CDR1 SNHLY, CDR2 FYNNEI. The CDR3 contains 13 residues. Between the trimmed V and J ends, which lost 8 bases and 1 base, there was a span of 11 bases. The CDR3 sequence: CASGRGWNTEAFF. Written as DNA, the CDR3 is TGTGCCAGCGGTAGGGGGTGGAACACTGAAGCTTTCTTT. Based on the CDR3 plus reference TRBV2 and TRBJ1-1, the full variable domain is EPEVTQTPSHQVTQMGQEVILRCVPISNHLYFYWYRQILGQKVEFLVSFYNNEISEKSEIFDDQFSVERPDGSNFTLKIRSTKLEDSAMYFCASGRGWNTEAFFGQGTRLTVV.

The chain couples TRBV3-1 (or the pseudogene TRBV3-2) to TRBJ2-7; TRBD2 matches at 7 bases. Germline CDR1 LGHDT, CDR2 YNNKEL (reference sequence). This CDR3 has 13 residues. The J segment lost 5 bases and the V segment lost 4 bases, leaving 5 bases of the junction unmatched. The CDR3 sequence: CASSPPAGDEQYF. CDR3 sequence (DNA): TGTGCCAGCAGCCCTCCCGCGGGGGACGAGCAGTACTTC.

V gene TRBV13 combines with J gene TRBJ2-3; TRBD2 matches at 8 bases. Per the germline V gene, CDR1 is PRHDT and CDR2 is FYEKMQ (reference sequence). The trim removed 6 bases at V and 2 bases at J, leaving 10 bases unmatched. The CDR3 is 16 amino acids. CDR3 loop: CASRRRGAGATDTQYF. CDR3 DNA: TGTGCCAGCAGGCGGCGGGGGGCGGGGGCCACAGATACGCAGTATTTT. Full variable domain (rest looked up from reference TRBV13 and TRBJ2-3): AAGVIQSPRHLIKEKRETATLKCYPIPRHDTVYWYQQGPGQDPQFLISFYEKMQSDKGSIPDRFSAQQFSDYHSELNMSSLELGDSALYFCASRRRGAGATDTQYFGPGTRLTVL.

V usage is TRBV9 and J usage is TRBJ2-3; a possible D gene is TRBD2 (5 bases). The CDR3 contains 15 residues. Germline values: CDR1 SGDLS, CDR2 YYNGEE. Trimming shortened V by 4 bases and J by 2 bases, and 14 bases separated the two germline ends. CDR3 protein: CASSREGTPTDTQYF. As DNA, the CDR3 is TGTGCCAGCAGCCGAGAGGGTACCCCCACAGATACGCAGTATTTT.

This chain links TRBV11-2 with TRBJ2-7; a possible D gene is TRBD2 (7 bases). The length of the CDR3 is 15 residues. Trimming took off 1 base at V and 2 bases at J, with 12 bases between the two ends. The germline CDR1 and CDR2 sequences are SGHAT and FQNNGV. The chain's CDR3 is CASSLGGGSPYEQYF. CDR3 in DNA: TGTGCCAGCAGCTTAGGGGGGGGCTCCCCCTACGAGCAGTACTTC.

The V gene is TRBV27, the J gene TRBJ2-3, with 8 positions matching TRBD2. Trimming at V came to 0 bases and at J to 4 bases, leaving 6 bases not matched to a gene. CDR1 and CDR2 (germline): MNHEY, SMNVEV (reference sequence). The CDR3 covers 16 residues. The CDR3 nucleotides are TGTGCCAGCAGTTTATCCGGGACGGGGGGGGCAGATACGCAGTATTTT. Translation: CASSLSGTGGADTQYF.

This clone was seen only a few times. The CDR3 is CASRGGARNTEAFF. The CDR3 nucleotides are TGTGCCAGCAGGGGGGGAGCTAGGAACACTGAAGCTTTCTTT. This rearrangement joins TRBV6-5 to TRBJ1-1, with D maybe TRBD1 (5 bases). Trimming took off 6 bases at V and 1 base at J, with 12 bases between the two ends. The CDR3 sequence is 14 residues long. Germline values: CDR1 MNHEY, CDR2 SVGAGI.

V usage is TRBV10-3 and J usage is TRBJ2-3, with TRBD2 identical over 7 bases. With V trimmed by 9 bases and J by 5 bases, 8 bases remained unmatched. Per germline, CDR1 ENHRY and CDR2 SYGVKD. The CDR3 is 13 amino acids. The DNA for the CDR3 is TGTGCCATACGACTAGCCGCGGGAGATACGCAGTATTTT. Protein sequence: CAIRLAAGDTQYF.

This rearrangement joins TRBV12-5 to TRBJ2-3, with D perhaps TRBD2 (7 bases). This CDR3 is built from 15 residues. Germline V CDR1 and CDR2: LGHNT, FRNRAP. V lost 6 bases and J 5 bases, leaving 18 bases between the germline ends. The DNA for the CDR3 is TGTGCTAGTGGGGTTGGGGGGGCTAGAGGAGATACGCAGTATTTT. Translated, it gives CASGVGGARGDTQYF.

The CDR3, as DNA: TGTGCCAGCAGCCAAGATTCGAGAGGAACAGCTTTCTCCTACGAGCAGTACTTC. This gives the protein CASSQDSRGTAFSYEQYF. The J gene is TRBJ2-7, the V gene TRBV14, with D uncertain. Trimming cost V 0 bases and J 0 bases, with 18 bases left between them. The CDR3 has 18 amino acids. The V gene's germline CDR1 is SGHDN and CDR2 FVKESK.

The V call is TRBV9, the J call TRBJ2-1, with D perhaps assigned TRBD1 or TRBD2 (6 bases each). Germline CDR1 and CDR2: SGDLS and YYNGEE. Trimming left V 8 bases short and J 0 bases short, with 18 bases between. This CDR3 region has 16 residues. The CDR3 region is CASTTGAHSSYNEQFF. The CDR3 bases are TGTGCCAGTACCACGGGGGCACACTCCTCCTACAATGAGCAGTTCTTC.

The chain combines TRBV2 with TRBJ2-2; 8 nucleotides line up with TRBD1. The CDR3 runs 16 residues. Per the germline V gene, CDR1 is SNHLY and CDR2 is FYNNEI. Germline trimming cut 3 bases from V and 1 base from J; bases unmatched to any gene: 4. CDR3: CASSDGQGGNTGELFF. The CDR3 bases are TGTGCCAGCAGTGACGGACAGGGAGGGAACACCGGGGAGCTGTTTTTT. The entire variable domain, with the rest obtained from reference TRBV2 and TRBJ2-2, is as follows: EPEVTQTPSHQVTQMGQEVILRCVPISNHLYFYWYRQILGQKVEFLVSFYNNEISEKSEIFDDQFSVERPDGSNFTLKIRSTKLEDSAMYFCASSDGQGGNTGELFFGEGSRLTVL.

The chain's CDR3 is CALEGNYEQYF. The CDR3 DNA sequence: TGTGCCCTGGAGGGGAACTACGAGCAGTACTTC. The chain recombines TRBV6-5 with TRBJ2-7; TRBD2 is a possible D gene (6 bases). Germline loops: CDR1 MNHEY, CDR2 SVGAGI. The CDR3 is made up of 11 amino acids. V shed 11 bases and J shed 3 bases, with 11 bases lying between them.

The genes are TRBV28 and TRBJ2-7; D ambiguous. Trimming removed 6 bases at V and 3 bases at J, with 9 bases between. The CDR3 length is 12 residues. Germline CDR1 is MDHEN and CDR2 is SYDVKM. The CDR3: CASSELGYEQYF. The CDR3, as DNA: TGTGCCAGCAGCGAGTTGGGCTACGAGCAGTACTTC.

The chain is built from TRBV6-1 and TRBJ1-1, with TRBD1 as a possible D gene (6 bases). Trimming cost V 2 bases and J 5 bases, with 12 bases left between them. The CDR3 loop spans 14 amino acids. The germline V gene has CDR1 MNHNS and CDR2 SASEGT. The CDR3 region is CASSELQGRTEAFF. In DNA, the CDR3 is TGTGCCAGCAGTGAATTACAGGGACGGACTGAAGCTTTCTTT.

This chain uses TRBV5-1 with TRBJ2-3; unclear D gene. Germline-derived CDR1 and CDR2 are SGHRS and YFSETQ. The CDR3 contains 14 residues. Trimming cost V 5 bases and J 0 bases, with 10 bases left between them. The CDR3 DNA is TGCGCCAGCAGATTAGGATTGAGCACAGATACGCAGTATTTT. Protein sequence: CASRLGLSTDTQYF. The complete variable domain, with remaining parts taken from reference TRBV5-1 and TRBJ2-3, reads KAGVTQTPRYLIKTRGQQVTLSCSPISGHRSVSWYQQTPGQGLQFLFEYFSETQRNKGNFPGRFSGRQFSNSRSEMNVSTLELGDSALYLCASRLGLSTDTQYFGPGTRLTVL.